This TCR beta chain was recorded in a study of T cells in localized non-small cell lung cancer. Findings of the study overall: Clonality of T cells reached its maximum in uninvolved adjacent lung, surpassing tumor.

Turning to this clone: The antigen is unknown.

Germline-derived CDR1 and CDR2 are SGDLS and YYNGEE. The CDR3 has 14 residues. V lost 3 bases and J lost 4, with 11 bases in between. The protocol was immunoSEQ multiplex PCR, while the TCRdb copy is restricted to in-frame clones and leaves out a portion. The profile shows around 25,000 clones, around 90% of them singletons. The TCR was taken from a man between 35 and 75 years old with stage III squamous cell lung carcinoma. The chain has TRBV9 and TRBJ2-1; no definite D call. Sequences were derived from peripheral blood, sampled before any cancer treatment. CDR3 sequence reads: CASSGSGLYNEQFF. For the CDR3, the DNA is TGTGCCAGCAGCGGGTCTGGATTATACAATGAGCAGTTCTTC.